This T cell receptor beta chain was recovered during a study of Ad26.COV2.S vaccination and SARS-CoV-2 variants. Germline lookup yields CDR1 LNHDA and CDR2 SQIVND (reference sequence). The ends were cut back, 3 bases at V and 3 bases at J, with 12 bases in the middle. The CDR3 sequence is 15 residues long. Treatment defined: some 20 received Ad26.COV2.S at low or high dose, single or two shots; roughly 5 received placebo; per-sample allocation not given. Day 63 after the first injection of vaccine or placebo was the sampling time. Data came from immunoSEQ multiplex PCR; TCRdb stores just in-frame clones and leaves some out. This table has about 350,000 clones, approximately 81% appearing once.

The V call is TRBV19, the J call TRBJ2-1; D possibly corresponds to TRBD2 (5 bases). The sample in question was peripheral blood, obtained in a trial of Ad26.COV2.S vaccine versus placebo. The source is a person between 18 and 60 years old who received the Ad26.COV2.S COVID-19 vaccine or a placebo. The CDR3 DNA follows: TGTGCCAGTAGTATCGCTAGCCGCCACTACAATGAGCAGTTCTTC. It encodes CASSIASRHYNEQFF.